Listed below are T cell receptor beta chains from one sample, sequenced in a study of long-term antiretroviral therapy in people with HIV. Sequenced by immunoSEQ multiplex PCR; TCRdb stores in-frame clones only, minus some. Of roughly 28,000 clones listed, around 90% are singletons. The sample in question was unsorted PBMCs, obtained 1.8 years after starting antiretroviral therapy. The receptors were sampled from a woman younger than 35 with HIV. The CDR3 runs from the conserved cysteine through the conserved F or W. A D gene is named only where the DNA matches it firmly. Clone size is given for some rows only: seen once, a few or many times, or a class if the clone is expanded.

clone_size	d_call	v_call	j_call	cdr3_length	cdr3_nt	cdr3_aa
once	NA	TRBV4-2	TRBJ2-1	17	TGTGCCAGCAGCCAAGAAGAGGTGGGGGTGAATAACAATGAGCAGTTCTTC	CASSQEEVGVNNNEQFF
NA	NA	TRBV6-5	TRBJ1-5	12	TGTGCCGCTTGTAACCCCGGGCAGCCCCAGCATTTT	CAACNPGQPQHF
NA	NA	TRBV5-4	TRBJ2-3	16	TGTGCCAGCAGCTCGGGGCTATCGAGAGGCACAGATACGCAGTATTTT	CASSSGLSRGTDTQYF
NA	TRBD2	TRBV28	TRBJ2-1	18	TGTGCCAGCAGCACAAGTTTAGGGTGGGGGGGAGCGGGTTCTGAGCAGTTCTTC	CASSTSLGWGGAGSEQFF
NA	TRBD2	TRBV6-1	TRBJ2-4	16	TGTGCCAGCAGTGATACCCCGGGGGGAGCCAAAAACATTCAGTACTTC	CASSDTPGGAKNIQYF
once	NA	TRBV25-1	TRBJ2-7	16	TGTGCCAGCAGTGAATCCCGACTAGGGGGTCTCTACGAGCAGTACTTC	CASSESRLGGLYEQYF
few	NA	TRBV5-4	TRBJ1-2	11	TGTGCCAGCAGTTTCATAGGGGGCTACACCTTC	CASSFIGGYTF
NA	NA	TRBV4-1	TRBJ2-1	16	TGCGCCAGCAGCCAAGAAGGATCAGGCTCCTACAATGAGCAGTTCTTC	CASSQEGSGSYNEQFF
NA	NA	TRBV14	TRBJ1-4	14	TGTGCCAGCAGCCAAGGTTGGGGTCTCGAAAAACTGTTTTTT	CASSQGWGLEKLFF
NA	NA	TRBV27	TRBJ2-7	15	TGTGCCAGCAGTTTAACGCTTGCCTCGTACTACGAGCAGTACTTC	CASSLTLASYYEQYF
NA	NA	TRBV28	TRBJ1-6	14	TGTGCCAGCCAACCGCAGGAGGTCAATTCACCCCTCCACTTT	CASQPQEVNSPLHF
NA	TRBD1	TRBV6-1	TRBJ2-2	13	TGTGCCAGCAGGACAGGGGACACCGGGGAGCTGTTTTTT	CASRTGDTGELFF
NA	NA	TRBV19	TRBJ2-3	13	TGTGCCAGTAGTCCGGGGGCGACAGATACGCAGTATTTT	CASSPGATDTQYF
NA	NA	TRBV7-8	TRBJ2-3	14	TGTGCCAGCAGCCGGGGAACTGGGGTGGATACGCAGTATTTT	CASSRGTGVDTQYF
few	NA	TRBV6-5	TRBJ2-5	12	TGTGCCAGCAGTTACTCTAGGGGATCCCAGTACTTC	CASSYSRGSQYF
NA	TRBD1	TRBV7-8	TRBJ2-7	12	TGTGCCAGCCGAACAGGGGACTACGAGCAGTACTTC	CASRTGDYEQYF
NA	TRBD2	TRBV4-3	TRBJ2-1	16	TGCGCCAGCAGCCAGGCGACTAGCGGGAGGGCCAATGAGCAGTTCTTC	CASSQATSGRANEQFF